The clone carrying this T cell receptor (beta chain) was detected a few times. Its antigen is not known. Expressed TCRB transcripts got sequenced, as all isolated RNA was reverse transcribed. Profiling relied on immunoSEQ multiplex PCR, and the TCRdb table lists in-frame clones only, not all of them. The table has 150,000 to 200,000 clones, roughly 8% seen once. Germline CDR1 is MDHEN and CDR2 is SYDVKM. The CDR3 runs to 12 residues. Losses at the gene ends were 7 bases for V and 6 bases for J; bases not matched to a gene: 1. This sample was taken from a study of beta chain features in type 1 diabetes. Study-wide background: Investigators examined around 98 million sorted cells across all samples.

Study results and limitations: People with Type 1 diabetes carried modestly yet significantly shorter TCRB CDR3s in all four CD4+ subsets. Among type 1 diabetes patients, VDJ junctions had fewer insertions and more deletions. Among patients, naive, central memory and Treg TCRB repertoires appeared more similar than among healthy donors.

This TCR was recovered from a man younger than 35 with type 1 diabetes. Sample: central memory CD4+ T cells from blood. This chain joins TRBV28 and TRBJ1-5; 9 nucleotides agree with TRBD1. The CDR3 loop reads CASTDRGQPQHF. CDR3 in DNA: TGTGCCAGCACGGACAGGGGTCAGCCCCAGCATTTT.